Sequencing of this T cell receptor (beta chain) was carried out in a study of T cell repertoires in ileal Crohn's disease. For this clone: As yet, its antigen is unknown.

Clones were sequenced by immunoSEQ multiplex PCR, and TCRdb holds only the in-frame ones, with some missing. The repertoire holds 4,800 or so clones, with 80% to 90% as singletons. CDR1 is MNHEY and CDR2 is SVGAGI in the germline V gene. The CDR3 spans 12 residues. Trimming took 5 bases from V and 6 from J, leaving 8 bases between them. Broader study findings: Mucosal expansions were suggested to be mainly CD8 T cells.

The rearrangement joins TRBV6-5 to TRBJ1-5, with a weak D call TRBD1 (6 bases). This TCR was recovered from an adult with Crohn's disease. Sequenced: ileal tissue. The CDR3 DNA reads TGTGCCAGCAGTCCCAGGGGTCAGCCCCAGCATTTT. Residues: CASSPRGQPQHF.